What follows are 19 T cell receptor beta chains derived from one specimen sequenced in a study of cytomegalovirus exposure and HLA in healthy donors. The PCR ran on 60 Vbeta and 13 Jbeta primers. Only in-frame clones appear in the TCRdb table, and some are missing; sequencing was by immunoSEQ multiplex PCR. The data show some 130,000 clones, approximately 83% seen once. The sequenced sample was PBMCs. The receptors come from a girl aged 2 to 9 in good health and CMV-seronegative.

This clone was seen a handful of times. The rearrangement joins TRBV2 to TRBJ2-1; TRBD2 might be the D (5 bases). The CDR3 is 13 residues long. Trimming pared 3 bases from V and 7 bases from J, leaving 10 bases between. Per germline, CDR1 SNHLY and CDR2 FYNNEI. The CDR3 DNA reads TGTGCCAGCAGTGAGGGAGACATGAATGAGCAGTTCTTC. This gives the protein CASSEGDMNEQFF.

V is TRBV7-9 and J is TRBJ1-1, with TRBD1 identical over 8 bases. The length of the CDR3 is 16 residues. Per the germline V gene, CDR1 is SEHNR and CDR2 is FQNEAQ (reference sequence). Trimming at V came to 1 base and at J to 5 bases, leaving 9 bases not matched to a gene. The CDR3 sequence is CASSLVGRGPGTEAFF. The CDR3 nucleotides read TGTGCCAGCAGCTTAGTGGGCAGGGGGCCTGGGACTGAAGCTTTCTTT.

This clone turned up a few times. The chain couples TRBV10-3 to TRBJ2-1; maybe TRBD1 (6 bases). Trimming stripped 0 bases from V and 8 bases from J, with 17 bases between. The CDR3 has 16 residues. Germline V gene lookup returns CDR1 ENHRY and CDR2 SYGVKD. The CDR3: CAISESIRGTFDEQFF. CDR3 DNA sequence: TGTGCCATCAGTGAGTCGATCAGGGGTACCTTCGATGAGCAGTTCTTC.

The chain recombines TRBV18 with TRBJ2-5; 10 bases line up with TRBD2. The V gene's germline CDR1 is KGHSH and CDR2 LQKENI. Trimming cost V 2 bases and J 2 bases; bases outside gene matches: 2. The CDR3 length is 15 residues. The CDR3 coding sequence is TGTGCCAGCTCACCAAGGACTAGCGGACAAGAGACCCAGTACTTC. Its protein product is CASSPRTSGQETQYF.

V and J are TRBV7-8 and TRBJ2-5; 10 nucleotides line up with TRBD2. J lost 5 bases, V lost 6 bases, and 15 bases had no gene match. Germline CDR1 SGHVS, CDR2 FQNEAQ. The CDR3 contains 17 residues. The CDR3 nucleotides are TGTGCCAGCAGGAACCAGGGGGGGGGACTAGCGTACGAGACCCAGTACTTC. It encodes CASRNQGGGLAYETQYF.

The chain carries TRBV9 and TRBJ2-3, with TRBD2 identical over 7 bases. The V segment lost 4 bases and the J segment 0 bases; nucleotides outside the gene matches: 5. The CDR3 sequence is 15 residues long. CDR1 and CDR2 from the germline V gene are SGDLS and YYNGEE. CDR3 bases: TGTGCCAGCAGCTCTAGCGGAACGAGCACAGATACGCAGTATTTT. Its translation is CASSSSGTSTDTQYF.

As DNA, the CDR3 is TGTGCCAGCAGCCAATCTCAACGGGCCCCGCCGGGGGAGCAGTACTTC. Translation gives CASSQSQRAPPGEQYF. This chain joins TRBV16 and TRBJ2-7; D might be TRBD2 (5 bases). V lost 0 bases and J 7 bases, leaving 19 bases between the germline ends. Germline V gene sequence: CDR1 KGHSY, CDR2 FQNENV. The CDR3 contains 16 residues.

Regarding this clone: Relative to the germline gene, one junction end is altered; a read error may explain this. The chain uses TRBV7-7 and TRBJ2-2; D may be TRBD1 (6 bases). CDR1 is SSHAT and CDR2 is FNYEAQ in the germline V gene (reference sequence). The CDR3 spans 16 residues. Here the CDR3 DNA reads TGTGCTAGCAGCTTAGGGGCCCAGGGGAGCACCGGGGAGCTGTTTTTT. Protein: CASSLGAQGSTGELFF.

The chain uses TRBV27 and TRBJ2-1; unclear D gene. CDR1 and CDR2 from the germline V gene are MNHEY and SMNVEV (reference sequence). This CDR3 is built from 14 residues. V shed 4 bases and J shed 4 bases, with 11 bases lying between them. The CDR3: CASSSITEYNEQFF. The CDR3 DNA follows: TGTGCCAGCAGTTCAATCACGGAGTACAATGAGCAGTTCTTC.

The chain links TRBV5-8 to TRBJ2-7; D might be TRBD2 (5 bases). The CDR3 has 11 residues. Germline lookup yields CDR1 SGHTS and CDR2 YDEGEE. Trimming shortened V by 8 bases and J by 6 bases, and 12 bases separated the two germline ends. The CDR3 DNA reads TGTGCCAGTCAAATGGAGGTCGAGCAGTACTTC. This sequence encodes CASQMEVEQYF.

The rearrangement joins TRBV28 to TRBJ2-5, with a weak D call TRBD2 (6 bases). There are 14 residues in the CDR3. V gave up 2 bases and J gave up 4 bases, with 11 bases separating them. Germline V gene lookup returns CDR1 MDHEN and CDR2 SYDVKM. The CDR3 DNA is TGTGCCAGCAGTTTAGATCGCGGGGTAGAGACCCAGTACTTC. Translation: CASSLDRGVETQYF.

J is TRBJ1-5 and V is TRBV7-6, with D possibly being TRBD1 (5 bases). The CDR3 consists of 14 residues. Germline-derived CDR1 and CDR2 are SGHVS and FNYEAQ. The V gene lost 3 bases and the J gene lost 3 bases, with 9 bases spanning the gap. As DNA, the CDR3 is TGTGCCAGCAGCTTCGGGGGGTACAATCAGCCCCAGCATTTT. It is translated as CASSFGGYNQPQHF.

The chain couples TRBV7-2 to TRBJ1-3; no definite D call. The V end lost 1 base, the J end lost 5 bases, and 6 bases lay between the germline ends. There are 13 residues in the CDR3. Germline CDR1 is SGHTA and CDR2 is FQGNSA. DNA for the CDR3: TGTGCCAGCAGCTTAGAAGCTAGAAACACCATATATTTT. Encoded protein: CASSLEARNTIYF.

This chain joins TRBV5-4 and TRBJ1-5; 8 nucleotides align to TRBD1. Germline-derived CDR1 and CDR2 are SGHNT and YYREEE (reference sequence). Unmatched junction bases numbered 3, after V lost 1 base and J lost 6 bases. The CDR3 is 14 amino acids. The chain's CDR3 is CASSLQGASQPQHF. Written as DNA, the CDR3 is TGTGCCAGCAGCTTGCAGGGGGCGAGTCAGCCCCAGCATTTT.

The chain recombines TRBV7-6 with TRBJ1-5; unclear D gene. The germline V gene has CDR1 SGHVS and CDR2 FNYEAQ. Trimming shortened V by 5 bases and J by 4 bases, and 15 bases separated the two germline ends. The CDR3 consists of 15 residues. CDR3 coding DNA: TGTGCCAGCAGCCCATTCGGACTCTGGAATCAGCCCCAGCATTTT. As protein: CASSPFGLWNQPQHF.

The chain couples TRBV7-2 to TRBJ2-7; D unresolved. Germline loops: CDR1 SGHTA, CDR2 FQGNSA. Trimming pared 5 bases from V and 3 bases from J, leaving 14 bases between. This CDR3 region has 14 residues. As DNA, the CDR3 is TGTGCCAGCAGCCCCCGAGACACCTACTACGAGCAGTACTTC. Residues: CASSPRDTYYEQYF. The whole variable domain, remainder taken from reference TRBV7-2 and TRBJ2-7, is GAGVSQSPSNKVTEKGKDVELRCDPISGHTALYWYRQSLGQGLEFLIYFQGNSAPDKSGLPSDRFSAERTGGSVSTLTIQRTQQEDSAVYLCASSPRDTYYEQYFGPGTRLTVT.

The gene calls are TRBV5-6 and TRBJ2-1; 11 bases match TRBD1. Trimming took 4 bases from V and 3 from J; bases not matched to a gene: 3. The CDR3 extends over 15 amino acids. Germline V CDR1 and CDR2: SGHDT, YYEEEE. The CDR3 protein is CASSPDRGHYNEQFF. CDR3 DNA sequence: TGTGCCAGCAGCCCGGACAGGGGGCACTACAATGAGCAGTTCTTC.

V gene TRBV18 combines with J gene TRBJ2-7; TRBD2 matches 9 bases. Germline V lookup: CDR1 KGHSH, CDR2 LQKENI. Trimming removed 4 bases from V and 0 bases from J; junction bases left unmatched: 7. CDR3 size: 16 residues. CDR3 in amino acids: CASSLTSGGSSYEQYF. CDR3 coding DNA: TGTGCCAGCTCACTGACTAGCGGAGGCAGCTCCTACGAGCAGTACTTC.

The chain carries TRBV7-3 and TRBJ2-6, with 9 bases lining up with TRBD1. The length of the CDR3 is 19 residues. Germline CDR1 reads SGHTA; CDR2 reads FQGTGA. V shed 5 bases and J 3 bases; nucleotides not matched to a gene: 14. CDR3 DNA sequence: TGTGCCAGCAGCGCACCAGGACAGGGGACGACGGTTGGGGCCAACGTCCTGACTTTC. As protein: CASSAPGQGTTVGANVLTF.